Listed here are 19 T cell receptor beta chains from one sample, sequenced in a study of blood T cells in healthy people across ages (dated by TCRdb to between 2015 and 2017). Libraries were built with 5' RACE. The data were produced on an Illumina HiSeq 2500. A second roughly 6 to 11 cycle PCR used a sample-barcoded 5' primer and a J-beta primer mix. Using fastp at Q25 and MiXCR, TCRdb reprocessed the public reads and kept productive beta chains. Records with the same CDR3 protein are collapsed into one entry carrying the most frequent genes and DNA. Recorded for this sample are over 500,000 distinct CDR3 sequences; 27% of them occurred a single time. The ten largest clones take up 3% to 4.5% of the sample. This sample was shared with a second study, whose subject was T cells of mothers and their children.

The sample consisted of blood. Receptors were obtained from a boy younger than 10 in good health.

This clonotype was found a few times. V gene TRBV15 combines with J gene TRBJ2-1; D unclear. This CDR3 has 15 residues. V was pared by 0 bases and J by 5 bases, with 11 bases between. In germline, CDR1 is LNHNV, CDR2 YYDKDF (reference sequence). CDR3 sequence reads: CATSREHGYNNEQFF. Here the CDR3 DNA reads TGTGCCACCAGCAGAGAACATGGTTACAACAATGAGCAGTTCTTC.

This clonotype was counted a few times. This chain joins TRBV29-1 and TRBJ2-5; 8 nucleotides align to TRBD1. The CDR3 consists of 14 residues. Germline V gives CDR1 SQVTM, CDR2 ANQGSEA. V shed 4 bases and J 2 bases; nucleotides not matched to a gene: 6. The CDR3 loop reads CSVVWTGWQETQYF. The CDR3 region has the DNA TGCAGCGTTGTCTGGACAGGGTGGCAAGAGACCCAGTACTTC.

This chain joins TRBV12-3 or TRBV12-4 and TRBJ2-5, with D possibly being TRBD1 or TRBD2 (5 bases each). CDR3 length: 16 amino acids. The V end was cut by 3 bases, the J end by 1 base, with 15 bases between. In DNA form, the CDR3 reads TGTGCCAGCAGTTTGCGAGGGGTTGGGTTCCAAGAGACCCAGTACTTC. Translation gives CASSLRGVGFQETQYF.

The genes are TRBV20-1 and TRBJ2-1; D might be TRBD1 (5 bases). Trimming took off 6 bases at V and 10 bases at J, with 13 bases between the two ends. The CDR3 covers 11 residues. Per germline, CDR1 DFQATT and CDR2 SNEGSKA (reference sequence). CDR3 loop: CSAYQGWEQFF. CDR3 coding DNA: TGCAGTGCGTATCAGGGCTGGGAGCAGTTCTTC.

This chain uses TRBV5-4 with TRBJ1-2; TRBD1 might be the D (6 bases). Germline V gene lookup returns CDR1 SGHNT and CDR2 YYREEE (reference sequence). V was clipped by 4 bases and J by 1 base, with 17 bases between them. The CDR3 has 16 amino acids. This CDR3 is CASSPGHANLNYGYTF. CDR3 nucleotides: TGTGCCAGCAGCCCGGGACACGCAAATCTTAACTATGGCTACACCTTC.

The chain is built from TRBV27 and TRBJ2-1, with 8 bases lining up with TRBD1. The J call is doubtful: the DNA matches TRBJ2-7 better. This CDR3 is built from 15 residues. Germline V gene sequence: CDR1 MNHEY, CDR2 SMNVEV (reference sequence). The CDR3 region has the DNA TGTGCCAGCAGCCTCTACCCAGGGGGCCGGGGCGAGCAGTACTTC. Amino acids: CASSLYPGGRGEQYF.

The chain has TRBV6-2 or TRBV6-3 and TRBJ2-1, with unresolved D. Germline V gene lookup returns CDR1 MNHEY and CDR2 SVGEGT. The CDR3 totals 13 residues. The V and J ends lost 11 bases and 0 bases respectively, with 11 bases between them. The CDR3 nucleotides read TGTGCCGGAAGACAAAGCTCCTACAATGAGCAGTTCTTC. Translating gives CAGRQSSYNEQFF.

This clonotype was found a few times. CDR3: CASSGGPKNIQYF. CDR3 coding DNA: TGCGCCAGCAGCGGGGGGCCCAAAAACATTCAGTACTTC. The chain uses TRBV5-1 and TRBJ2-4; the D gene could be TRBD1 or TRBD2 (6 bases each). With 4 bases removed from V and 2 bases from J, the gap between germline ends came to 7 bases. CDR1 is SGHRS and CDR2 is YFSETQ in the germline V gene. This CDR3 is 13 amino acids long.

This clonotype was observed many times. This chain joins TRBV30 and TRBJ1-1; 9 nucleotides line up with TRBD1. Germline trimming cut 5 bases from V and 8 bases from J; bases unmatched to any gene: 3. CDR1 and CDR2 from the germline V gene are GTSNPN and SVGIG (reference sequence). This CDR3 has 11 residues. CDR3 amino acids: CAWGDREEAFF. CDR3 in DNA: TGTGCCTGGGGGGACAGGGAAGAAGCTTTCTTT.

This chain connects TRBV10-3 to TRBJ1-6; TRBD1 matches at 8 bases. CDR3 length: 14 amino acids. Germline values: CDR1 ENHRY, CDR2 SYGVKD. J gave up 10 bases and V 4 bases, and 6 bases lay outside the gene matches. The CDR3: CAISGTGTNSPLHF. DNA of the CDR3: TGTGCCATCAGTGGGACAGGGACTAACTCACCCCTCCACTTT.

This chain uses TRBV4-2 with TRBJ2-4; the D is unclear. V lost 0 bases to trimming and J lost 1 base, with 13 bases between them. The germline CDR1 and CDR2 sequences are LGHNA and YNFKEQ. CDR3 length equals 17 residues. The CDR3 DNA sequence: TGTGCCAGCAGCCAAGATGCGCCGTCCCTTGCCAAAAACATTCAGTACTTC. Protein product: CASSQDAPSLAKNIQYF.

Comment on this clonotype: The junction does not match germline at one end; this may be a read error. The chain uses TRBV15 and TRBJ2-5, with 8 bases aligning to TRBD1. The CDR3 covers 16 residues. Germline CDR1 is LNHNV and CDR2 is YYDKDF (reference sequence). In DNA form, the CDR3 reads TGTGCCACCAGCGGACAGGGCCCCCTTGTTCAAGAGACCCAGTGCTTC. It translates to CATSGQGPLVQETQCF.

This clonotype was found a few times. The chain links TRBV28 to TRBJ1-5; D might be TRBD1 (6 bases). The germline V and J ends were trimmed by 8 bases and 0 bases, with 17 bases remaining between them. Germline V lookup: CDR1 MDHEN, CDR2 SYDVKM. The CDR3 has 16 residues. The CDR3: CASEAGDVYSNQPQHF. CDR3 in DNA: TGTGCCAGCGAGGCAGGGGACGTTTATAGCAATCAGCCCCAGCATTTT.

This clonotype was seen more than once but under ten times. This chain connects TRBV20-1 to TRBJ2-5; 9 nucleotides agree with TRBD2. Germline CDR1 and CDR2: DFQATT and SNEGSKA (reference sequence). J was trimmed by 2 bases and V by 5 bases; bases with no gene match: 6. CDR3 size: 14 residues. The chain's CDR3 is CSAPSGKVQETQYF. CDR3 sequence (DNA): TGCAGTGCTCCTAGCGGGAAGGTGCAAGAGACCCAGTACTTC.

The rearrangement uses TRBV11-2 and TRBJ2-4; D unclear. Trimming cost V 2 bases and J 6 bases, with 8 bases left between them. CDR3 length equals 13 residues. The germline V gene encodes CDR1 SGHAT and CDR2 FQNNGV. In nucleotides, the CDR3 is TGTGCCAGCAGCTTACAGGCGCTAAACATTCAGTACTTC. This gives the protein CASSLQALNIQYF. Full variable domain (rest looked up from reference TRBV11-2 and TRBJ2-4): EAGVAQSPRYKIIEKRQSVAFWCNPISGHATLYWYQQILGQGPKLLIQFQNNGVVDDSQLPKDRFSAERLKGVDSTLKIQPAKLEDSAVYLCASSLQALNIQYFGAGTRLSVL.

This clonotype has more than one count but fewer than ten. The CDR3 DNA reads as TGTGCCAGCTCCTCACGGACTAGCGGGGGGCACTACGAGCAGTACTTC. Protein sequence: CASSSRTSGGHYEQYF. This chain connects TRBV18 to TRBJ2-5; TRBD2 agrees at 14 bases. The J call is doubtful: the DNA matches TRBJ2-7 better. The CDR3 contains 16 residues. Germline CDR1 and CDR2: KGHSH and LQKENI.

This clonotype appeared a few times. The chain joins TRBV20-1 to TRBJ2-5; 7 nucleotides match TRBD2. CDR3 length: 15 amino acids. Germline CDR1 DFQATT, CDR2 SNEGSKA (reference sequence). V lost 0 bases to trimming and J lost 5 bases; unmatched junction nucleotides: 9. CDR3 nucleotide sequence: TGCAGTGCTAGAGAGGGAACCGCGGGAGCTGAGACCCAGTACTTC. This codes for CSAREGTAGAETQYF.

This rearrangement joins TRBV6-5 to TRBJ2-5; tentatively, D is TRBD2 (5 bases). This CDR3 comprises 12 residues. V was shortened by 5 bases and J by 5 bases, with 9 bases between the two germline ends. CDR1 is MNHEY, CDR2 SVGAGI, per germline. CDR3 sequence: CASSRKRETQYF. As DNA, the CDR3 is TGTGCCAGCAGTCGGAAGCGGGAGACCCAGTACTTC.

Only a few counts were recorded for this clonotype. The chain couples TRBV7-9 to TRBJ1-3, with unresolved D. CDR3 length: 17 amino acids. Germline V gene sequence: CDR1 SEHNR, CDR2 FQNEAQ (reference sequence). Trimming pared 1 base from V and 2 bases from J, leaving 15 bases between. The CDR3 DNA reads as TGTGCCAGCAGCTTAGGAGACTCTAAGGGCCCTGGAAACACCATATATTTT. It specifies CASSLGDSKGPGNTIYF.